This entry is about one T cell receptor (beta chain). The V gene end was trimmed by 0 bases and the J gene end by 7 bases; junction bases not matched to a gene: 6. The CDR3 consists of 14 residues. Looked up from germline, CDR1 is SGHRS and CDR2 is YFSETQ. This sample was taken from a study of blood T cell repertoires in COVID-19. The data were produced by immunoSEQ multiplex PCR, yet TCRdb's version contains in-frame clones alone and is incomplete. In the table there are roughly 23,000 clones, 85% to 90% of which are singletons. Sample: peripheral blood. This chain links TRBV5-1 with TRBJ1-1, with 7 bases identical to TRBD1. The TCR comes from a man in his sixties or seventies with COVID-19, enrolled during active disease. The CDR3 DNA reads TGCGCCAGCAGCTTGGGGGGACAGACGGTTGAAGCTTTCTTT. It encodes CASSLGGQTVEAFF.